A single sample gave rise to the 19 T cell receptor beta chains below, sequenced in a study of blood T cell repertoires in COVID-19. Sequenced by immunoSEQ multiplex PCR; TCRdb stores in-frame clones only, minus some. This table has about 87,000 clones, approximately 71% appearing once. The sequencing sample was made of peripheral blood. Every receptor here comes from a woman aged 45 to 65 with acute or convalescent COVID-19.

The chain uses TRBV10-2 and TRBJ2-2; perhaps TRBD1 as D (6 bases). Germline V gene lookup returns CDR1 WSHSY and CDR2 SAAADI. The ends were cut back, 10 bases at V and 3 bases at J, with 12 bases in the middle. The CDR3 runs 13 residues. The CDR3 DNA follows: TGCGCCACATACCAGGGGTACACCGGGGAGCTGTTTTTT. Translating gives CATYQGYTGELFF.

V and J are TRBV12-3 or TRBV12-4 and TRBJ1-2; no clear D. CDR3 size: 12 residues. V was pared by 0 bases and J by 12 bases, with 11 bases between. The CDR3 DNA reads as TGTGCCAGCAGTTTAGCGAAAGCGCGGAACACCTTC. It is translated as CASSLAKARNTF.

J is TRBJ2-1 and V is TRBV4-2, with a possible D match to TRBD1 (6 bases). Per the germline V gene, CDR1 is LGHNA and CDR2 is YNFKEQ. V lost 9 bases and J lost 3, with 9 bases in between. This CDR3 has 12 amino acids. The CDR3 region is CASQGSYNEQFF. DNA for the CDR3: TGTGCCAGTCAGGGGAGCTACAATGAGCAGTTCTTC.

The chain combines TRBV27 with TRBJ2-7; tentative D call: TRBD1 (5 bases). Trimming shortened V by 6 bases and J by 5 bases, and 11 bases separated the two germline ends. The CDR3 extends over 12 amino acids. CDR1 is MNHEY and CDR2 is SMNVEV in the germline V gene (reference sequence). CDR3 DNA: TGTGCCAGCAGCCCCCTAGGGGACGAGCAGTACTTC. It translates to CASSPLGDEQYF.

The rearrangement joins TRBV9 to TRBJ2-1; 8 nucleotides match TRBD2. Trimming at V came to 0 bases and at J to 5 bases, leaving 7 bases not matched to a gene. Germline CDR1 and CDR2: SGDLS and YYNGEE. The CDR3 runs to 16 residues. The chain's CDR3 is CASSVAISGGHNEQFF. The CDR3 coding sequence is TGTGCCAGCAGCGTAGCTATCAGCGGGGGCCACAATGAGCAGTTCTTC.

This chain joins TRBV19 and TRBJ2-2; TRBD1 might be the D (6 bases). The germline gives CDR1 LNHDA, CDR2 SQIVND (reference sequence). The CDR3 covers 14 residues. Trimming took 6 bases from V and 0 from J, leaving 8 bases between them. In DNA form, the CDR3 reads TGTGCCAGTAGGAGGGGGACGAACACCGGGGAGCTGTTTTTT. It is translated as CASRRGTNTGELFF.

V is TRBV28 and J is TRBJ1-2; a possible D gene is TRBD1 (5 bases). Germline-derived CDR1 and CDR2 are MDHEN and SYDVKM. The CDR3 is 14 amino acids. V lost 5 bases and J 0 bases, leaving 10 bases between the germline ends. CDR3 sequence: CASSGDSSNYGYTF. CDR3 bases: TGTGCCAGCAGTGGCGACAGCTCTAACTATGGCTACACCTTC.

The chain joins TRBV29-1 to TRBJ1-2; D is unresolved. Per the germline V gene, CDR1 is SQVTM and CDR2 is ANQGSEA. This CDR3 spans 14 amino acids. V lost 7 bases and J lost 5, with 20 bases in between. CDR3: CSAGSPLGEYGYTF. The CDR3 DNA is TGCAGCGCCGGATCGCCCCTCGGGGAGTATGGCTACACCTTC.

V is TRBV9 and J is TRBJ2-1, with D tentatively TRBD2 (7 bases). The CDR3 consists of 17 residues. V was clipped by 0 bases and J by 1 base, with 14 bases between them. Germline V CDR1 and CDR2: SGDLS, YYNGEE. The CDR3 nucleotides read TGTGCCAGCAGCGTAGAGATGGGGGGGACATCCTACAATGAGCAGTTCTTC. Translating it yields CASSVEMGGTSYNEQFF.

Only a few counts were recorded for this clone. CDR3 nucleotide sequence: TGTGCCAGCAGTAGACAGAACTACAATGAGCAGTTCTTC. This sequence encodes CASSRQNYNEQFF. V gene TRBV6-5 combines with J gene TRBJ2-1, with a tentative D call TRBD1 (5 bases). CDR1 MNHEY and CDR2 SVGAGI come from the germline V gene. Trimming cost V 5 bases and J 3 bases, with 8 bases left between them. The CDR3 is made up of 13 amino acids.

In its sample, this clone was seen many times. The chain carries TRBV19 and TRBJ2-7, with 8 nucleotides matching TRBD1. Germline CDR1 reads LNHDA; CDR2 reads SQIVND (reference sequence). Trimming took 3 bases from V and 6 from J; bases not matched to a gene: 10. The CDR3 has 15 amino acids. Here the CDR3 DNA reads TGTGCCAGTAGTATCTTCTCAGGGGGCACTGGCGAGCAGTACTTC. Translated, it gives CASSIFSGGTGEQYF.

This rearrangement joins TRBV5-1 to TRBJ1-2, with a possible D match to TRBD1 (5 bases). The CDR3 spans 16 residues. The germline V and J ends were trimmed by 0 bases and 6 bases, with 18 bases remaining between them. In germline, CDR1 is SGHRS, CDR2 YFSETQ. The CDR3 DNA reads as TGCGCCAGCAGCTTGGCCGTAGTGAGCAGGGATGATGGCTACACCTTC. Protein: CASSLAVVSRDDGYTF.

The rearrangement uses TRBV3-1 (or the pseudogene TRBV3-2) and TRBJ2-2; maybe TRBD2 (6 bases). The V gene lost 4 bases and the J gene lost 6 bases, with 21 bases spanning the gap. CDR1 and CDR2 from the germline V gene are LGHDT and YNNKEL (reference sequence). This CDR3 is 17 amino acids long. In DNA, the CDR3 is TGTGCCAGCAGCCTTTCAGGGCGGGGTTCCTACTCCGGGGAGCTGTTTTTT. Translated, it gives CASSLSGRGSYSGELFF.

The chain couples TRBV6-5 to TRBJ2-7; 7 bases align to TRBD2. Trimming at V came to 2 bases and at J to 7 bases, leaving 11 bases not matched to a gene. Per the germline V gene, CDR1 is MNHEY and CDR2 is SVGAGI. The CDR3 covers 15 residues. CDR3 loop: CASSYGVAGWGEQYF. The CDR3 bases are TGTGCCAGCAGTTACGGGGTAGCGGGTTGGGGTGAGCAGTACTTC.

The chain couples TRBV5-8 to TRBJ1-4; D perhaps matches TRBD1 (6 bases). CDR1 is SGHTS, CDR2 YDEGEE, per germline. V gave up 4 bases and J gave up 6 bases, with 16 bases separating them. The CDR3 runs to 15 residues. The CDR3 DNA follows: TGTGCCAGCAGCCCCGGGCGGGGGGCTGATGAAAAACTGTTTTTT. Translating gives CASSPGRGADEKLFF.

The rearrangement uses TRBV28 and TRBJ2-4; 9 bases match TRBD1. Looked up from germline, CDR1 is MDHEN and CDR2 is SYDVKM. Trimming removed 6 bases from V and 2 bases from J; junction bases left unmatched: 11. This CDR3 region has 17 residues. The CDR3 DNA is TGTGCCAGCAGGGTACAGGGGGCGGCGTGGACCAAAAACATTCAGTACTTC. Its translation is CASRVQGAAWTKNIQYF.

This clone was recorded a few times. The V and J genes are TRBV3-1 (or the pseudogene TRBV3-2) and TRBJ1-3; perhaps TRBD1 as D (6 bases). Germline assignment: CDR1 LGHDT and CDR2 YNNKEL (reference sequence). This CDR3 contains 16 residues. Trimming removed 4 bases at V and 0 bases at J, with 13 bases between. In nucleotides, the CDR3 is TGTGCCAGCAGCCCGGTGACAGGAGGCTCTGGAAACACCATATATTTT. This translates into CASSPVTGGSGNTIYF.

The rearrangement links TRBV28 to TRBJ1-3, with TRBD1 identical over 7 bases. Germline trimming cut 4 bases from V and 4 bases from J; bases unmatched to any gene: 10. CDR3 length: 16 residues. The germline V gene encodes CDR1 MDHEN and CDR2 SYDVKM. DNA of the CDR3: TGTGCCAGCAGTTCTGTAGGGGGCACGGAAGGAAACACCATATATTTT. Its translation: CASSSVGGTEGNTIYF.

The CDR3 sequence: CASSELRGANYGYTF. The CDR3, as DNA: TGTGCCAGCAGCGAGCTCCGGGGAGCTAACTATGGCTACACCTTC. The rearrangement uses TRBV5-5 and TRBJ1-2; D not resolved. CDR1 and CDR2 from the germline V gene are SGHKS and YYEKEE (reference sequence). The germline V and J ends were trimmed by 4 bases and 0 bases, with 13 bases remaining between them. This CDR3 is 15 amino acids long.